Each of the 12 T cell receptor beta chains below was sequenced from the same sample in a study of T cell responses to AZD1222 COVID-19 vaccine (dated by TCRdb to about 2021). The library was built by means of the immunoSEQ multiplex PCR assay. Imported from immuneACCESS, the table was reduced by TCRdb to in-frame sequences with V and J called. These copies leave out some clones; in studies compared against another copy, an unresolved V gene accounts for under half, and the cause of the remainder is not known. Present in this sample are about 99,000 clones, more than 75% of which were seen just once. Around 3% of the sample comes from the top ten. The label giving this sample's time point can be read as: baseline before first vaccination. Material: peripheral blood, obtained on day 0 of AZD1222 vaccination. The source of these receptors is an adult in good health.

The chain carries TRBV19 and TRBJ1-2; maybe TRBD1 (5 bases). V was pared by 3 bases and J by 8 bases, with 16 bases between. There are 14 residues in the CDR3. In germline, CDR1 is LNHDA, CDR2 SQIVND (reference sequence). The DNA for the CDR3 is TGTGCCAGTAGTATGCTAGGGGTTCCTGTCGGCTACACCTTC. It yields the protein CASSMLGVPVGYTF.

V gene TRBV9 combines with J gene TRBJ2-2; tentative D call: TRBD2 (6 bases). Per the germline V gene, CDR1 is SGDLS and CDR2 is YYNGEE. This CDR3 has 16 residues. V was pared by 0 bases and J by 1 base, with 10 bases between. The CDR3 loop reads CASSVATSRNTGELFF. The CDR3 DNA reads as TGTGCCAGCAGCGTAGCTACTAGCAGGAACACCGGGGAGCTGTTTTTT.

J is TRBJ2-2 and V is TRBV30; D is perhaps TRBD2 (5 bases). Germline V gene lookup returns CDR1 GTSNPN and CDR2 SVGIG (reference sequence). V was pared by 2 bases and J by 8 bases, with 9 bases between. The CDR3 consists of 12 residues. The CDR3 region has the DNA TGTGCCTGGAGTCATGGAGGAGGGGAGCTGTTTTTT. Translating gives CAWSHGGGELFF.

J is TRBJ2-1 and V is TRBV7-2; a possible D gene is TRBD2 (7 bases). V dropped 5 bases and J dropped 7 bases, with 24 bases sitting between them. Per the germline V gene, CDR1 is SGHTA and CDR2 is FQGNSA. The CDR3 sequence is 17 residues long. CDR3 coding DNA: TGTGCCAGCAGCCATCCCATAGGGGGAGGGCCAAGGAATGAGCAGTTCTTC. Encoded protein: CASSHPIGGGPRNEQFF.

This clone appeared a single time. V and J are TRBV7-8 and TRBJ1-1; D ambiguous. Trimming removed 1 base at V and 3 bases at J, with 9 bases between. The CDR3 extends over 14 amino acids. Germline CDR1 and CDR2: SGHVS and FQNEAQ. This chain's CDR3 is CASSLGYGHTEAFF. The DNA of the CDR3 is TGTGCCAGCAGCTTAGGGTACGGGCACACTGAAGCTTTCTTT.

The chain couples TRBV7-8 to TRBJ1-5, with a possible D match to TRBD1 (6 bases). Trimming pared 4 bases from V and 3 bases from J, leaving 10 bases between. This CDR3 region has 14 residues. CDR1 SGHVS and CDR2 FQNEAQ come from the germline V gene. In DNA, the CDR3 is TGTGCCAGCAGCTACACAGGGTACAATCAGCCCCAGCATTTT. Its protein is CASSYTGYNQPQHF.

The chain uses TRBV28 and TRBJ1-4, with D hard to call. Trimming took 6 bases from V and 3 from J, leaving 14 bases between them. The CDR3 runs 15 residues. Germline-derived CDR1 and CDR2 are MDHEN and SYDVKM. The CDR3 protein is CASSQDGRANEKLFF. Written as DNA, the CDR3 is TGTGCCAGCAGCCAAGACGGTCGGGCTAATGAAAAACTGTTTTTT. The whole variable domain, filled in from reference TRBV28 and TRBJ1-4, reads DVKVTQSSRYLVKRTGEKVFLECVQDMDHENMFWYRQDPGLGLRLIYFSYDVKMKEKGDIPEGYSVSREKKERFSLILESASTNQTSMYLCASSQDGRANEKLFFGSGTQLSVL.

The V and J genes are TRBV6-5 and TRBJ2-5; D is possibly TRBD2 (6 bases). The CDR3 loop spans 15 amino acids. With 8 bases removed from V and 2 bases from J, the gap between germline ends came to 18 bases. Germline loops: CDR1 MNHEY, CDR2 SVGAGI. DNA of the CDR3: TGTGCCAGCCGTAAGATCGGGGGAACACAAGAGACCCAGTACTTC. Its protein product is CASRKIGGTQETQYF.

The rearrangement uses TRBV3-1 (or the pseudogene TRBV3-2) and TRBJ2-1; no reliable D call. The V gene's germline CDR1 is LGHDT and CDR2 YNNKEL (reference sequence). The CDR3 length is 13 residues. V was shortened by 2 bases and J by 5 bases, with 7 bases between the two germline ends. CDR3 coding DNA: TGTGCCAGCAGCCAAAAACCTAACAATGAGCAGTTCTTC. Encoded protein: CASSQKPNNEQFF.

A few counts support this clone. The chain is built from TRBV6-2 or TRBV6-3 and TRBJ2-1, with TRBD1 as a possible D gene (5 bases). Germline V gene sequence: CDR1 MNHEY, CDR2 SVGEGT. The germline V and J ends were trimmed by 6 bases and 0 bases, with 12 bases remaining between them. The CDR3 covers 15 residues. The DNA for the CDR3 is TGTGCCAGCAGCCGAGACAGCAACTCCTACAATGAGCAGTTCTTC. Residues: CASSRDSNSYNEQFF.

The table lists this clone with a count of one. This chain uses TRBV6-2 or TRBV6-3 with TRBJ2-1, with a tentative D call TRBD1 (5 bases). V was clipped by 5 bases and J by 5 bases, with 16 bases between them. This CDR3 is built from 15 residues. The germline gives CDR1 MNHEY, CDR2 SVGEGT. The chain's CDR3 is CASSRTGYFDNEQFF. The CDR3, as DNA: TGTGCCAGCAGTCGCACAGGATACTTTGACAATGAGCAGTTCTTC.

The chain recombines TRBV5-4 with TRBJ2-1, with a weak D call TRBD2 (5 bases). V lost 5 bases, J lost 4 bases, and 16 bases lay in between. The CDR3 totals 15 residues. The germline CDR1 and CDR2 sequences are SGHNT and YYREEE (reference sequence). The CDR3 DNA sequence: TGTGCCAGCAGTTCGGACTTTTCTACGTACAATGAGCAGTTCTTC. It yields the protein CASSSDFSTYNEQFF.